Listed here are 23 T cell receptor beta chains from one sample, sequenced in a study of blood T cell repertoires in COVID-19. TCRdb keeps only in-frame clones here, not all; method: immunoSEQ multiplex PCR. The table shows around 170,000 clones, with just over 85% occurring only once. Sequenced material: PBMCs or T cells enriched from blood (not recorded which). The receptors originated from a woman aged 18-29 years who had recovered from COVID-19.

The chain couples TRBV6-2 or TRBV6-3 to TRBJ2-1; 8 bases are a match to TRBD1. The trim removed 6 bases at V and 0 bases at J, leaving 7 bases unmatched. The CDR3 covers 16 residues. Germline V gives CDR1 MNHEY, CDR2 SVGEGT. In DNA form, the CDR3 reads TGTGCCAGCAGCCCCACAGGGGGTCGCTCCTACAATGAGCAGTTCTTC. This sequence encodes CASSPTGGRSYNEQFF.

This clone showed up just once. The V and J genes are TRBV28 and TRBJ1-2, with TRBD1 matching over 12 bases. After removal of 4 bases from V and 7 bases from J, the junction contained 4 bases not matched to a gene. This CDR3 spans 14 amino acids. CDR1 MDHEN and CDR2 SYDVKM come from the germline V gene. The CDR3 reads CASSSGTGGFGYTF. DNA of the CDR3: TGTGCCAGCAGTTCCGGGACAGGGGGCTTTGGCTACACCTTC.

This chain links TRBV7-6 with TRBJ2-7; 8 bases map to TRBD1. The CDR3 contains 14 residues. V trimming: 3 bases; J trimming: 3 bases; junction bases outside the gene matches: 4. Germline assignment: CDR1 SGHVS and CDR2 FNYEAQ. The CDR3 DNA is TGTGCCAGCAGCTTCGAGACAGGGGACTACGAGCAGTACTTC. It yields the protein CASSFETGDYEQYF.

This rearrangement joins TRBV9 to TRBJ1-6; tentative D call: TRBD1 (5 bases). This CDR3 is built from 14 residues. Per germline, CDR1 SGDLS and CDR2 YYNGEE. V was clipped by 2 bases and J by 10 bases, with 13 bases between them. The CDR3 DNA sequence: TGTGCCAGCAGCGTTCAGGGTAAAGGCTCACCCCTCCACTTT. Translated, it gives CASSVQGKGSPLHF.

A few counts support this clone. This chain links TRBV25-1 with TRBJ1-4; TRBD1 agrees at 7 bases. This CDR3 is 17 amino acids long. V lost 2 bases to trimming and J lost 6 bases; unmatched junction nucleotides: 12. Per the germline V gene, CDR1 is MGHDK and CDR2 is SYGVNS. CDR3 sequence (DNA): TGTGCCAGCAGTGAAGGAGGGACAGTCTCGGGTTATGAAAAACTGTTTTTT. Protein: CASSEGGTVSGYEKLFF.

The rearrangement joins TRBV7-8 to TRBJ2-7, with 11 nucleotides matching TRBD1. This CDR3 spans 15 amino acids. Germline V lookup: CDR1 SGHVS, CDR2 FQNEAQ. After removal of 3 bases from V and 3 bases from J, the junction contained 4 bases not matched to a gene. For the CDR3, the DNA is TGTGCCAGCAGCTTCCGGGACAGGGGGGGCTACGAGCAGTACTTC. It translates to CASSFRDRGGYEQYF.

The V call is TRBV11-2, the J call TRBJ2-3; 12 nucleotides line up with TRBD2. The CDR3 consists of 19 residues. Germline CDR1 reads SGHAT; CDR2 reads FQNNGV. J lost 1 base, V lost 5 bases, and 13 bases had no gene match. The CDR3 sequence is CASSPPTSGGPFGTDTQYF. Here the CDR3 DNA reads TGTGCCAGCAGCCCCCCGACTAGCGGGGGCCCCTTTGGCACAGATACGCAGTATTTT.

The chain uses TRBV2 and TRBJ2-3; a possible D gene is TRBD1 (6 bases). The germline V gene encodes CDR1 SNHLY and CDR2 FYNNEI. Trimming left V 6 bases short and J 3 bases short, with 16 bases between. The CDR3 length is 15 residues. The CDR3 reads CASSAQGRGTDTQYF. In nucleotides, the CDR3 is TGTGCCAGCAGCGCACAGGGAAGGGGGACAGATACGCAGTATTTT.

This chain connects TRBV4-3 to TRBJ2-1; 8 bases agree with TRBD2. V lost 0 bases to trimming and J lost 4 bases; unmatched junction nucleotides: 8. Germline CDR1 LGHNA, CDR2 YSLEER. CDR3 length equals 17 residues. The CDR3 sequence: CASSQDQRGGLYNEQFF. The CDR3 DNA sequence: TGCGCCAGCAGCCAAGATCAACGGGGGGGGTTATACAATGAGCAGTTCTTC.

This chain connects TRBV15 to TRBJ2-5, with TRBD1 matching 10 bases. V was pared by 2 bases and J by 5 bases, with 8 bases of the junction left unmatched. Germline CDR1 LNHNV, CDR2 YYDKDF (reference sequence). The CDR3 runs to 16 residues. The DNA of the CDR3 is TGTGCCACCAGCAGACGATTAGGACAGGGGGGGGAGACCCAGTACTTC. This gives the protein CATSRRLGQGGETQYF.

This clone was counted only a few times. The junction departs from germline at one end; a sequencing error may be responsible. The chain has TRBV29-1 and TRBJ1-1; D ambiguous. Germline CDR1 SQVTM, CDR2 ANQGSEA. This CDR3 comprises 11 residues. Here the CDR3 DNA reads TGCAGCGTTGACGCGGGAATGGTAAACCCATTT. Translating gives CSVDAGMVNPF.

This clone showed up just once. The chain employs TRBV13 and TRBJ2-5; 9 bases match TRBD2. The CDR3 is 13 amino acids. Germline CDR1 PRHDT, CDR2 FYEKMQ (reference sequence). The junction had 8 bases not matched to a gene; V was cut back by 8 bases and J by 7 bases. CDR3 region: CASGERGAGTQYF. DNA for the CDR3: TGTGCCAGCGGCGAGCGGGGGGCTGGGACCCAGTACTTC.

The J gene is TRBJ1-2, the V gene TRBV3-1 (or the pseudogene TRBV3-2), with TRBD1 matching 8 bases. This CDR3 has 14 amino acids. The V and J ends lost 6 bases and 8 bases, in that order; junction bases with no gene match: 11. The V gene's germline CDR1 is LGHDT and CDR2 YNNKEL (reference sequence). CDR3 protein: CASRLTGATRGYTF. The CDR3 region has the DNA TGTGCCAGCAGACTGACAGGGGCGACGCGAGGCTACACCTTC.

The chain employs TRBV24-1 and TRBJ2-3, with unresolved D. The CDR3 sequence is 16 residues long. Trimming took off 3 bases at V and 6 bases at J, with 18 bases between the two ends. Germline CDR1 reads KGHDR; CDR2 reads SFDVKD. CDR3 amino acids: CATSDGDPPSLDTQYF. The CDR3 nucleotides are TGTGCCACCAGTGATGGAGATCCCCCGAGTTTGGATACGCAGTATTTT.

The chain uses TRBV19 and TRBJ1-1, with 7 bases matching TRBD1. Looked up from germline, CDR1 is LNHDA and CDR2 is SQIVND (reference sequence). There are 13 residues in the CDR3. V was pared by 5 bases and J by 9 bases, with 9 bases of the junction left unmatched. Here the CDR3 reads CASSVRDSPKAFF. The CDR3 nucleotides read TGTGCCAGTAGTGTCCGGGACAGCCCTAAAGCTTTCTTT.

This rearrangement joins TRBV2 to TRBJ2-7; TRBD1 matches at 7 bases. The germline gives CDR1 SNHLY, CDR2 FYNNEI. CDR3 length: 14 residues. V lost 7 bases, J lost 4 bases, and 10 bases stayed unmatched. This CDR3 reads CASNRGITGYEQYF. CDR3 in DNA: TGTGCCAGCAACAGGGGAATTACGGGGTACGAGCAGTACTTC.

The CDR3 DNA sequence: TGTGCCATCAGCGATCGACAGGGGGTCCGCAACAATGAGCAGTTCTTC. Its protein is CAISDRQGVRNNEQFF. The chain combines TRBV10-3 with TRBJ2-1; the match to TRBD1 covers 9 bases. The V gene's germline CDR1 is ENHRY and CDR2 SYGVKD. With V trimmed by 6 bases and J by 5 bases, 11 bases remained unmatched. The CDR3 covers 16 residues.

V and J are TRBV28 and TRBJ1-1; D possibly corresponds to TRBD1 (6 bases). CDR3 length: 13 residues. V gave up 6 bases and J gave up 1 base, with 9 bases separating them. Germline values: CDR1 MDHEN, CDR2 SYDVKM. The DNA of the CDR3 is TGTGCCAGCAGGTCGACAGGGAACACTGAAGCTTTCTTT. It yields the protein CASRSTGNTEAFF.

The chain employs TRBV13 and TRBJ2-5, with TRBD2 matching over 7 bases. The V segment lost 5 bases and the J segment 4 bases; nucleotides outside the gene matches: 7. CDR1 and CDR2 from the germline V gene are PRHDT and FYEKMQ (reference sequence). The CDR3 is made up of 14 amino acids. In DNA form, the CDR3 reads TGTGCCAGCAGCCGTACTAGCGCGTCAGAGACCCAGTACTTC. It specifies CASSRTSASETQYF. Filled out from reference TRBV13 and TRBJ2-5, the complete variable domain reads AAGVIQSPRHLIKEKRETATLKCYPIPRHDTVYWYQQGPGQDPQFLISFYEKMQSDKGSIPDRFSAQQFSDYHSELNMSSLELGDSALYFCASSRTSASETQYFGPGTRLLVL.

The rearrangement joins TRBV28 to TRBJ2-3, with TRBD1 identical over 7 bases. The CDR3 spans 15 residues. Looked up from germline, CDR1 is MDHEN and CDR2 is SYDVKM. Trimming took 3 bases from V and 5 from J; bases not matched to a gene: 8. CDR3 sequence reads: CASSLGDRAVDTQYF. The CDR3 bases are TGTGCCAGCAGTTTGGGAGACAGGGCGGTAGATACGCAGTATTTT.

This clone was picked up a small number of times. The V gene is TRBV2, the J gene TRBJ2-1, with 9 bases fitting TRBD2. CDR3 size: 13 residues. V dropped 11 bases and J dropped 5; count of bases not matched to a gene: 7. Germline CDR1 is SNHLY and CDR2 is FYNNEI. CDR3 DNA: TGTGCCGCCCTAGCGGGACTTAACAATGAGCAGTTCTTC. It yields the protein CAALAGLNNEQFF.

This chain links TRBV24-1 with TRBJ2-2; D is possibly TRBD2 (6 bases). This CDR3 comprises 15 residues. Trimming shortened V by 1 base and J by 5 bases, and 10 bases separated the two germline ends. CDR1 KGHDR and CDR2 SFDVKD come from the germline V gene. The CDR3 DNA follows: TGTGCCACCAGTGATTTTAGGGAGGATACCGGGGAGCTGTTTTTT. Protein product: CATSDFREDTGELFF.

The rearrangement joins TRBV10-3 to TRBJ2-1, with 7 bases aligning to TRBD1. The V and J ends lost 5 bases and 0 bases, in that order; junction bases with no gene match: 7. Germline V lookup: CDR1 ENHRY, CDR2 SYGVKD. The CDR3 consists of 16 residues. The CDR3, as DNA: TGTGCCATCAGTAGGGTGAGGGACAGCTCCTACAATGAGCAGTTCTTC. The encoded protein is CAISRVRDSSYNEQFF.